Each of the 7 T cell receptor beta chains below was sequenced from the same sample in a study of post-analysis software for immune sequencing data. Study results and caveats: The study found TRBV5-6, TRBV5-1 and TRBV20-1 among about five TRBV segments more frequent in patients than controls.

The antigens of these receptors remain unknown. The TCR beta cDNA libraries contained unique molecular identifiers. Each CDR3 protein gets one entry after TCRdb re-called the PCR reads with MiXCR. The data contain more than 500,000 distinct CDR3 sequences, around 34% of them seen just once; the ten biggest clones take up 6%. Sequences were obtained from blood. The receptor source for this set is a girl aged 2-17 years with multiple sclerosis.

This clonotype was observed a few times. The rearrangement uses TRBV12-3 or TRBV12-4 and TRBJ2-5; 9 bases fit TRBD2. The junction had 3 bases not matched to a gene; V was cut back by 2 bases and J by 5 bases. This CDR3 contains 14 residues. Here the CDR3 DNA reads TGTGCCAGCAGTTTACTAGCGGGGAGTGAGACCCAGTACTTC. This encodes CASSLLAGSETQYF.

The chain carries TRBV2 and TRBJ1-2, with D uncertain. There are 10 residues in the CDR3. Germline CDR1 reads SNHLY; CDR2 reads FYNNEI. Trimming pared 4 bases from V and 5 bases from J, leaving 2 bases between. CDR3 in DNA: TGTGCCAGCAGTGCTTATGGCTACACCTTC. Residues: CASSAYGYTF.

The table lists this clonotype with a few counts. The chain recombines TRBV10-1 with TRBJ2-7; 7 nucleotides match TRBD1. J lost 2 bases, V lost 3 bases, and 1 base had no gene match. CDR1 and CDR2 from the germline V gene are WNHNN and SYGVQD (reference sequence). There are 13 residues in the CDR3. The CDR3 DNA follows: TGCGCCAGCAGTGAAGACAGGGCCTACGAGCAGTACTTC. Its protein product is CASSEDRAYEQYF.

There are a few counts of this clonotype. The CDR3 sequence is CASSLAGREQYF. DNA of the CDR3: TGTGCCAGCAGCTTAGCAGGGCGTGAGCAGTACTTC. The chain uses TRBV7-9 and TRBJ2-7; D remains unclear. V was cut by 0 bases and J by 7 bases, with 7 bases left in between. Germline V gene lookup returns CDR1 SEHNR and CDR2 FQNEAQ (reference sequence). This CDR3 has 12 residues.

This clonotype was counted a few times. The chain has TRBV5-1 and TRBJ1-2, with D uncertain. The germline V gene has CDR1 SGHRS and CDR2 YFSETQ. The CDR3 has 12 residues. V lost 0 bases, J lost 8 bases, and 8 bases lay in between. The DNA for the CDR3 is TGCGCCAGCAGCTTGGAGGTAGACGGCTACACCTTC. This codes for CASSLEVDGYTF.

This clonotype was picked up a small number of times. The CDR3 nucleotides read TGTGCCAGCAGCCCAGCGGGGGGGGACAGTGAGCAGTTCTTC. Encoded protein: CASSPAGGDSEQFF. The chain combines TRBV7-3 with TRBJ2-1; TRBD2 agrees at 10 bases. The CDR3 runs 14 residues. Germline trimming cut 5 bases from V and 9 bases from J; bases unmatched to any gene: 7. Germline V gene sequence: CDR1 SGHTA, CDR2 FQGTGA.

The chain carries TRBV15 and TRBJ2-7; D might be TRBD1 (6 bases). Trimming removed 0 bases at V and 3 bases at J, with 12 bases between. Per germline, CDR1 LNHNV and CDR2 YYDKDF (reference sequence). CDR3 length: 15 amino acids. CDR3 sequence (DNA): TGTGCCACCAGCAGAGACCCCCGGGACAACTACGAGCAGTACTTC. Protein sequence: CATSRDPRDNYEQYF.